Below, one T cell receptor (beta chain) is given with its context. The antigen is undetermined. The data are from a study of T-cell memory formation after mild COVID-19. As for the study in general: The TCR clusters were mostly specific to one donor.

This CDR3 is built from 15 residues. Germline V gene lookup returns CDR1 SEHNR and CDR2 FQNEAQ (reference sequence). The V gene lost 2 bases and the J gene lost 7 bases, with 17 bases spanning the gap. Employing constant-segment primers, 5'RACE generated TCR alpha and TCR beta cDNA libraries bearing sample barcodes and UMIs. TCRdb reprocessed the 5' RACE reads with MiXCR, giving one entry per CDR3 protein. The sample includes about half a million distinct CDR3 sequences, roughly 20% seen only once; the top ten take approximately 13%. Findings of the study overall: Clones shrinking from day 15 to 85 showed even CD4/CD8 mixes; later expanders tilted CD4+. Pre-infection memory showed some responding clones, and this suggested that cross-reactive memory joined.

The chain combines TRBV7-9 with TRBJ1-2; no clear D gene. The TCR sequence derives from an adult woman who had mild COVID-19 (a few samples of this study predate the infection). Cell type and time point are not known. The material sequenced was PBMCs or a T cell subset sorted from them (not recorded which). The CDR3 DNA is TGTGCCAGCAGCTTAAAGGAGGTGCGGAGTGGTGGCTACACCTTC. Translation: CASSLKEVRSGGYTF. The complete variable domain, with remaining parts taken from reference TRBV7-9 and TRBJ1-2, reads DTGVSQNPRHKITKRGQNVTFRCDPISEHNRLYWYRQTLGQGPEFLTYFQNEAQLEKSRLLSDRFSAERPKGSFSTLEIQRTEQGDSAMYLCASSLKEVRSGGYTFGSGTRLTVV.